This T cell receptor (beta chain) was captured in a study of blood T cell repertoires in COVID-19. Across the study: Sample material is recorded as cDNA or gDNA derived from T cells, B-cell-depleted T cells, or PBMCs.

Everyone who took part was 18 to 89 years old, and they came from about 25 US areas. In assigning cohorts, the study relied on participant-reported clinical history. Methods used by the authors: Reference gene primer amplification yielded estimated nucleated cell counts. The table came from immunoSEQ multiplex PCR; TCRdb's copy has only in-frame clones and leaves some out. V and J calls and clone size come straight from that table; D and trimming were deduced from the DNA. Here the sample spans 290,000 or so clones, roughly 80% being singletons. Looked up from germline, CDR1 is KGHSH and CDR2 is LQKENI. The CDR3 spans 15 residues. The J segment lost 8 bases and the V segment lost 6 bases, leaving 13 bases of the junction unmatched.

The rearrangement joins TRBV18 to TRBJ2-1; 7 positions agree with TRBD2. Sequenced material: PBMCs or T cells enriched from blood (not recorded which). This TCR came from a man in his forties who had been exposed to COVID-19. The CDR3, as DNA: TGTGCCAGCTCCCCCCCCGGGGGGAGAAGACATGAGCAGTTCTTC. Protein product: CASSPPGGRRHEQFF.